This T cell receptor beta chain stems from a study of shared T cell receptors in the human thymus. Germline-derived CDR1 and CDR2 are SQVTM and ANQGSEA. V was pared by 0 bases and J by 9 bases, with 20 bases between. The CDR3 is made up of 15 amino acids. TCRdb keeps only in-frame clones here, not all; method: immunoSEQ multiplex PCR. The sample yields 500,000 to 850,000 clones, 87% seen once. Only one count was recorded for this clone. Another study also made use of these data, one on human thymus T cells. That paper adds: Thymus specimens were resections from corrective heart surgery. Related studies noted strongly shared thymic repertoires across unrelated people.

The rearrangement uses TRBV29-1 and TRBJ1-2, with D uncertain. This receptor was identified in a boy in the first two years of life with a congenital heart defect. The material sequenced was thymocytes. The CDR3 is CSVEERANIDDRYTF. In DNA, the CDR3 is TGCAGCGTTGAAGAGCGGGCGAATATAGACGACCGCTACACCTTC.